This passage covers 21 T cell receptor beta chains from one sample sequenced in a study of cytomegalovirus exposure and HLA in healthy donors. Researchers ran the PCR with 60 Vbeta and 13 Jbeta primers. Sequencing was performed with immunoSEQ multiplex PCR; in TCRdb, only in-frame clones are kept and a portion is missing. The sample holds roughly 120,000 clones, 15% seen once. The material sequenced was PBMCs. The origin of the receptors is a woman aged 18-29 years in good health and CMV-seronegative.

In its sample, this clone was seen a few times. This sequence joins TRBV28 and TRBJ2-7; tentative D call: TRBD1 (6 bases). The germline gives CDR1 MDHEN, CDR2 SYDVKM. V was shortened by 3 bases and J by 3 bases, with 15 bases between the two germline ends. CDR3 length: 15 amino acids. The CDR3 coding sequence is TGTGCCAGCAGTTTGGGGAGACAGGACCTCTACGAGCAGTACTTC. It specifies CASSLGRQDLYEQYF.

This rearrangement joins TRBV9 to TRBJ1-1, with D possibly being TRBD1 (5 bases). This CDR3 region has 15 residues. V gave up 0 bases and J gave up 3 bases, with 12 bases separating them. Germline loops: CDR1 SGDLS, CDR2 YYNGEE. CDR3 residues: CASSVDARDDTEAFF. CDR3 DNA sequence: TGTGCCAGCAGCGTAGATGCCAGGGATGACACTGAAGCTTTCTTT.

The gene calls are TRBV29-1 and TRBJ2-3; 10 positions match TRBD2. Germline loops: CDR1 SQVTM, CDR2 ANQGSEA. Trimming cost V 8 bases and J 5 bases; bases outside gene matches: 7. The CDR3 consists of 13 residues. In DNA form, the CDR3 reads TGCAGCTTTGCCCTAGCGGGGGTAGATACGCAGTATTTT. It yields the protein CSFALAGVDTQYF.

The rearrangement uses TRBV6-1 and TRBJ1-5; TRBD1 matches at 9 bases. Per the germline V gene, CDR1 is MNHNS and CDR2 is SASEGT. The CDR3 runs 15 residues. Trimming took 3 bases from V and 4 from J; bases not matched to a gene: 4. The CDR3 DNA reads TGTGCCAGCAGTGATCAGGACAGGGGAAATCAGCCCCAGCATTTT. Residues: CASSDQDRGNQPQHF.

This chain uses TRBV5-4 with TRBJ1-4; 7 bases agree with TRBD1. The CDR3 extends over 13 amino acids. CDR1 is SGHNT and CDR2 is YYREEE in the germline V gene (reference sequence). The junction had 1 base not matched to a gene; V was cut back by 1 base and J by 7 bases. The CDR3 nucleotides read TGTGCCAGCAGCTTGCAGGGGGGTGAAAAACTGTTTTTT. Translating gives CASSLQGGEKLFF.

The V gene is TRBV2, the J gene TRBJ2-5, with D possibly being TRBD2 (7 bases). The V and J ends lost 6 bases and 5 bases respectively, with 10 bases between them. Germline V CDR1 and CDR2: SNHLY, FYNNEI. The CDR3 sequence is 12 residues long. CDR3 coding DNA: TGTGCCAGCAGCGGGGGGCAGGAGACCCAGTACTTC. Translating it yields CASSGGQETQYF.

J is TRBJ2-7 and V is TRBV7-9; a weak D match, TRBD2 (5 bases). Trimming left V 5 bases short and J 3 bases short, with 11 bases between. This CDR3 has 13 amino acids. Germline values: CDR1 SEHNR, CDR2 FQNEAQ (reference sequence). CDR3 residues: CASSPDGVYEQYF. As DNA, the CDR3 is TGTGCCAGCAGCCCGGACGGGGTCTACGAGCAGTACTTC.

The chain is built from TRBV7-9 and TRBJ2-7, with TRBD2 matching 8 bases. This CDR3 spans 15 amino acids. Trimming cost V 6 bases and J 4 bases; bases outside gene matches: 11. The germline CDR1 and CDR2 sequences are SEHNR and FQNEAQ (reference sequence). CDR3 loop: CASRNTGTRYYEQYF. The CDR3, as DNA: TGTGCCAGCAGAAATACCGGGACTAGGTATTACGAGCAGTACTTC.

The V gene is TRBV5-1, the J gene TRBJ2-2, with 8 bases fitting TRBD2. This CDR3 is built from 15 residues. Per germline, CDR1 SGHRS and CDR2 YFSETQ. Trimming cost V 7 bases and J 3 bases; bases outside gene matches: 8. CDR3: CASPGGGSYTGELFF. In DNA form, the CDR3 reads TGCGCCAGCCCGGGGGGGGGAAGTTACACCGGGGAGCTGTTTTTT.

This chain links TRBV10-3 with TRBJ1-6; D uncertain. V was cut by 11 bases and J by 5 bases, with 19 bases left in between. This CDR3 is 15 amino acids long. The germline V gene has CDR1 ENHRY and CDR2 SYGVKD. CDR3: CAPQAHLGDNSPLHF. The CDR3 coding sequence is TGTGCCCCCCAGGCCCATCTCGGGGATAATTCACCCCTCCACTTT.

This clone was detected only a few times. The gene calls are TRBV18 and TRBJ1-4, with a tentative D call TRBD1 (6 bases). Trimming took off 3 bases at V and 11 bases at J, with 13 bases between the two ends. CDR1 and CDR2 (germline): KGHSH, LQKENI. The CDR3 has 13 amino acids. The CDR3 region has the DNA TGTGCCAGCTCACCTTCTGGGGGCTGGAAACTGTTTTTT. This encodes CASSPSGGWKLFF.

This rearrangement joins TRBV2 to TRBJ2-1, with 10 bases identical to TRBD2. The V gene end was trimmed by 11 bases and the J gene end by 7 bases; junction bases not matched to a gene: 8. The CDR3 loop spans 13 amino acids. Per germline, CDR1 SNHLY and CDR2 FYNNEI. CDR3 sequence (DNA): TGTGCCGGACGACTAGCGGGCCTAAATGAGCAGTTCTTC. Its translation: CAGRLAGLNEQFF.

The rearrangement uses TRBV7-2 and TRBJ1-1; D gene ambiguous. Germline V CDR1 and CDR2: SGHTA, FQGNSA. V was shortened by 4 bases and J by 7 bases, with 13 bases between the two germline ends. The CDR3 runs to 13 residues. DNA of the CDR3: TGTGCCAGCAGCTCCCGAGGTGTCGGTGAAGCTTTCTTT. It encodes CASSSRGVGEAFF. Full variable domain (outside the CDR3, taken from reference TRBV7-2 and TRBJ1-1): GAGVSQSPSNKVTEKGKDVELRCDPISGHTALYWYRQSLGQGLEFLIYFQGNSAPDKSGLPSDRFSAERTGGSVSTLTIQRTQQEDSAVYLCASSSRGVGEAFFGQGTRLTVV.

The chain combines TRBV2 with TRBJ2-1, with D tentatively TRBD1 (5 bases). CDR1 and CDR2 (germline): SNHLY, FYNNEI. The CDR3 length is 12 residues. V was pared by 7 bases and J by 6 bases, with 10 bases between. Here the CDR3 DNA reads TGTGCCAGCATCAGGGAATCCAATGAGCAGTTCTTC. Its translation is CASIRESNEQFF.

The CDR3 nucleotides read TGTGCCAGCAGTCCACAGGGGGCGCGGGGGGACACTGAAGCTTTCTTT. Amino acid sequence: CASSPQGARGDTEAFF. The chain links TRBV6-6 to TRBJ1-1; 9 bases fit TRBD1. Germline CDR1 and CDR2: MNHNY and SVGAGI (reference sequence). The V gene end was trimmed by 5 bases and the J gene end by 3 bases; junction bases not matched to a gene: 10. The CDR3 contains 16 residues.

The chain has TRBV27 and TRBJ2-1; TRBD2 aligns across 8 bases. The V gene's germline CDR1 is MNHEY and CDR2 SMNVEV (reference sequence). Unmatched junction bases numbered 13, after V lost 6 bases and J lost 12 bases. The CDR3 has 14 amino acids. The CDR3 nucleotides are TGTGCCAGCAGATTACAGTCGAGCGGGAGTCGGCAGTTCTTC. Its translation is CASRLQSSGSRQFF.

The chain joins TRBV7-3 to TRBJ2-1; 8 nucleotides match TRBD2. This CDR3 comprises 16 residues. Germline V lookup: CDR1 SGHTA, CDR2 FQGTGA. After removal of 1 base from V and 4 bases from J, the junction contained 6 bases not matched to a gene. CDR3 nucleotides: TGTGCCAGCAGCTTAATGGCTAGCGGGTTTTACAATGAGCAGTTCTTC. Amino acids: CASSLMASGFYNEQFF.

The V and J genes are TRBV9 and TRBJ1-5; a weak D match, TRBD1 (5 bases). Germline-derived CDR1 and CDR2 are SGDLS and YYNGEE. The CDR3 runs to 15 residues. V shed 0 bases and J shed 7 bases, with 14 bases lying between them. CDR3 nucleotide sequence: TGTGCCAGCAGCGTAGACGGGGGACGGGACCAGCCCCAGCATTTT. Its protein product is CASSVDGGRDQPQHF.

This clone was seen only a few times. V and J are TRBV29-1 and TRBJ1-2, with D possibly being TRBD1 (6 bases). V shed 4 bases and J shed 7 bases, with 16 bases lying between them. Germline assignment: CDR1 SQVTM and CDR2 ANQGSEA. The CDR3 spans 13 residues. The DNA of the CDR3 is TGCAGCGTTGGGCAGGGGAACCTGGTTGGCTACACCTTC. Its translation is CSVGQGNLVGYTF.

This clone has a handful of counts. This rearrangement joins TRBV27 to TRBJ1-1; no firm D call. The CDR3 extends over 15 amino acids. Germline values: CDR1 MNHEY, CDR2 SMNVEV (reference sequence). V lost 4 bases, J lost 1 base, and 13 bases lay in between. Written as DNA, the CDR3 is TGTGCCAGCAGTTCTCTTAGCGCAGGGAACACTGAAGCTTTCTTT. This sequence encodes CASSSLSAGNTEAFF.

The table lists this clone with a few counts. The V gene is TRBV6-5, the J gene TRBJ1-1, with D perhaps matching TRBD1 (5 bases). The CDR3 is 11 residues long. Trimming shortened V by 3 bases and J by 11 bases, and 10 bases separated the two germline ends. Looked up from germline, CDR1 is MNHEY and CDR2 is SVGAGI. The CDR3 DNA is TGTGCCAGCAGTTATCGGGGGGGGGCTTTCTTT. Translated: CASSYRGGAFF.